One sample yielded the 14 T cell receptor beta chains listed below, sequenced in a study of CD8+ T cells in alopecia areata. Sequencing templates came from extracted RNA that was reverse transcribed into cDNA. Some clones are missing from TCRdb's copy, which holds only in-frame ones; the method was immunoSEQ multiplex PCR. The top ten hold 0.4% to 0.55% of the sample, which has about 200,000 clones, around 62% seen once. Material: CD4+ T cells sorted from blood, obtained at week 0. These receptors originate from a human donor with alopecia areata.

This rearrangement joins TRBV4-1 to TRBJ2-7; 9 nucleotides line up with TRBD2. Germline V CDR1 and CDR2: MGHRA, YSYEKL. The CDR3 extends over 16 amino acids. V lost 0 bases to trimming and J lost 6 bases; unmatched junction nucleotides: 9. In DNA form, the CDR3 reads TGCGCCAGCAGCCAAGATTATGCGCGACTAGCGGTCGAGCAGTACTTC. It yields the protein CASSQDYARLAVEQYF.

The rearrangement uses TRBV7-3 and TRBJ2-7; maybe TRBD2 (7 bases). Germline V lookup: CDR1 SGHTA, CDR2 FQGTGA. There are 15 residues in the CDR3. The ends were cut back, 5 bases at V and 3 bases at J, with 17 bases in the middle. The CDR3 DNA sequence: TGTGCCAGCAGCCCCCAGCCGCGGGGGCTCTACGAGCAGTACTTC. It is translated as CASSPQPRGLYEQYF.

This clone is labeled medium-sized (0.01 to 0.1%). V is TRBV7-9 and J is TRBJ2-4, with 7 bases matching TRBD1. V lost 1 base and J lost 4; bases outside the gene matches: 7. The CDR3 loop spans 16 amino acids. Germline CDR1 and CDR2: SEHNR and FQNEAQ (reference sequence). CDR3 DNA sequence: TGTGCCAGCAGCTTAGGTGCCGGGACAGAGAAAAACATTCAGTACTTC. Translation gives CASSLGAGTEKNIQYF.

This chain uses TRBV29-1 with TRBJ1-1; unclear D gene. This CDR3 region has 14 residues. V was pared by 0 bases and J by 0 bases, with 8 bases between. Germline assignment: CDR1 SQVTM and CDR2 ANQGSEA. The CDR3 coding sequence is TGCAGCGTTGAAGAACTGTTGTTGAACACTGAAGCTTTCTTT. Translation: CSVEELLLNTEAFF.

In this sample, this clone turned up many times. This chain joins TRBV5-5 and TRBJ1-4, with 9 bases that match TRBD1. Germline values: CDR1 SGHKS, CDR2 YYEKEE (reference sequence). CDR3 length: 14 amino acids. Trimming took 4 bases from V and 6 from J; bases not matched to a gene: 4. This CDR3 is CASSLRDRDEKLFF. The CDR3 region has the DNA TGTGCCAGCAGCCTCCGGGACAGGGATGAAAAACTGTTTTTT.

V usage is TRBV29-1 and J usage is TRBJ2-1; TRBD1 might be the D (6 bases). With 6 bases removed from V and 8 bases from J, the gap between germline ends came to 11 bases. This CDR3 is built from 11 residues. Germline-derived CDR1 and CDR2 are SQVTM and ANQGSEA. The chain's CDR3 is CSVWGPDEQFF. DNA for the CDR3: TGCAGCGTGTGGGGGCCAGATGAGCAGTTCTTC.

This clone was seen a few times. For the CDR3, the DNA is TGTGCCAGCAGCGTAGATAGACAGCTCAATGAAAAACTGTTTTTT. Its protein product is CASSVDRQLNEKLFF. The V gene is TRBV9, the J gene TRBJ1-4, with D possibly being TRBD1 (5 bases). The V gene's germline CDR1 is SGDLS and CDR2 YYNGEE. The CDR3 loop spans 15 amino acids. Trimming shortened V by 0 bases and J by 5 bases, and 11 bases separated the two germline ends. The variable domain in full, with the rest retrieved from reference TRBV9 and TRBJ1-4, is DSGVTQTPKHLITATGQRVTLRCSPRSGDLSVYWYQQSLDQGLQFLIQYYNGEERAKGNILERFSAQQFPDLHSELNLSSLELGDSALYFCASSVDRQLNEKLFFGSGTQLSVL.

The V and J genes are TRBV18 and TRBJ1-4; 8 nucleotides align to TRBD1. Germline values: CDR1 KGHSH, CDR2 LQKENI. The CDR3 is made up of 17 amino acids. V lost 3 bases and J lost 5; bases outside the gene matches: 11. CDR3 nucleotides: TGTGCCAGCTCACCGCGCGACGCAGGGGGCGGAAATGAAAAACTGTTTTTT. Protein product: CASSPRDAGGGNEKLFF.

In regard to this clone: This same CDR3 is encoded by further DNA sequences in the sample. The V call is TRBV9, the J call TRBJ2-2; D remains ambiguous. Trimming took 2 bases from V and 3 from J, leaving 2 bases between them. The CDR3 runs 12 residues. The germline gives CDR1 SGDLS, CDR2 YYNGEE. In DNA, the CDR3 is TGTGCCAGCAGCGTTTACACCGGGGAGCTGTTTTTT. Amino acid sequence: CASSVYTGELFF.

This chain joins TRBV6-5 and TRBJ2-3; D unclear. Germline loops: CDR1 MNHEY, CDR2 SVGAGI. Deletions cut 2 bases from V and 6 bases from J, with 15 bases between. There are 15 residues in the CDR3. The CDR3 spells CASSYGLSVQDTQYF. DNA for the CDR3: TGTGCCAGCAGTTACGGGTTGAGCGTCCAGGATACGCAGTATTTT.

This chain connects TRBV29-1 to TRBJ1-2, with no clear D. Germline CDR1 reads SQVTM; CDR2 reads ANQGSEA. This CDR3 comprises 13 residues. V was shortened by 6 bases and J by 0 bases, with 11 bases between the two germline ends. The CDR3 region is CSVPKAPNYGYTF. The CDR3 DNA reads as TGCAGCGTCCCGAAGGCTCCTAACTATGGCTACACCTTC.

V and J are TRBV10-3 and TRBJ2-7, with D possibly being TRBD2 (6 bases). The CDR3 is made up of 14 amino acids. Trimming left V 1 base short and J 3 bases short, with 10 bases between. Germline V gene sequence: CDR1 ENHRY, CDR2 SYGVKD. The CDR3 loop is CAISELRENYEQYF. The CDR3 DNA reads as TGTGCCATCAGTGAGTTGCGGGAAAACTACGAGCAGTACTTC.

A note on this clone: This CDR3 is also generated by other DNA sequences in the sample. The rearrangement uses TRBV5-1 and TRBJ2-3; 9 positions agree with TRBD1. CDR1 is SGHRS and CDR2 is YFSETQ in the germline V gene. V lost 1 base and J lost 4; bases outside the gene matches: 1. This CDR3 region has 14 residues. CDR3 sequence reads: CASSLRQGADTQYF. CDR3 nucleotide sequence: TGCGCCAGCAGCTTGAGACAGGGGGCAGATACGCAGTATTTT.

The CDR3 DNA reads as TGCAGCGTTGAAGCAAGGTTGAGGGGGAACACTGAAGCTTTCTTT. This codes for CSVEARLRGNTEAFF. This chain uses TRBV29-1 with TRBJ1-1; tentative D call: TRBD1 (5 bases). There are 15 residues in the CDR3. Germline lookup yields CDR1 SQVTM and CDR2 ANQGSEA. V lost 1 base and J lost 1, with 13 bases in between.